What follows are 10 T cell receptor beta chains derived from one specimen sequenced in a study of shared T cell receptors in the human thymus. The assay was immunoSEQ multiplex PCR, and TCRdb's table has in-frame clones only and misses some. Among 630,000 or so clones listed, more than 70% were seen once. These sequences were also reported in another study, on human thymus T cells.

Sequencing input: thymocytes. The receptor source for this set is a boy younger than two with a congenital heart defect.

The chain couples TRBV4-3 to TRBJ2-7; possibly TRBD2 for D (6 bases). Germline assignment: CDR1 LGHNA and CDR2 YSLEER. This CDR3 comprises 14 residues. V lost 0 bases and J lost 7, with 13 bases in between. CDR3 DNA: TGCGCCAGCAGCCAAGATCGGGAGCACGGTGAGCAGTACTTC. Protein sequence: CASSQDREHGEQYF.

The genes are TRBV27 and TRBJ2-1; D gene uncertain. This CDR3 contains 15 residues. V dropped 5 bases and J dropped 0 bases, with 11 bases sitting between them. Germline CDR1 is MNHEY and CDR2 is SMNVEV (reference sequence). CDR3 sequence (DNA): TGTGCCAGCAGTGGCAGTTACAGCTCCTACAATGAGCAGTTCTTC. Its protein is CASSGSYSSYNEQFF.

The chain has TRBV7-9 and TRBJ2-7; D perhaps matches TRBD2 (6 bases). The V end lost 5 bases, the J end lost 3 bases, and 17 bases lay between the germline ends. In germline, CDR1 is SEHNR, CDR2 FQNEAQ (reference sequence). This CDR3 region has 15 residues. The DNA for the CDR3 is TGTGCCAGCAGCGTAAATTCGGGACTTAACTACGAGCAGTACTTC. Its protein product is CASSVNSGLNYEQYF.

The chain couples TRBV10-3 to TRBJ2-3, with a tentative D call TRBD2 (6 bases). V was clipped by 0 bases and J by 10 bases, with 17 bases between them. This CDR3 is built from 15 residues. Per the germline V gene, CDR1 is ENHRY and CDR2 is SYGVKD. The CDR3 bases are TGTGCCATCAGTGAGTCTCCGCACGGAGGGGAGGCGCAGTATTTT. It codes for CAISESPHGGEAQYF.

V gene TRBV6-5 combines with J gene TRBJ2-7; 10 positions match TRBD2. Per the germline V gene, CDR1 is MNHEY and CDR2 is SVGAGI. This CDR3 is 14 amino acids long. J lost 3 bases, V lost 6 bases, and 5 bases had no gene match. The CDR3 reads CASRKRGGVYEQYF. The CDR3 DNA is TGTGCCAGCAGGAAGCGGGGGGGCGTCTACGAGCAGTACTTC.

CDR3 amino acids: CASSLDRVLETQYF. The CDR3 DNA follows: TGTGCCAGCAGCTTAGACAGGGTATTAGAGACCCAGTACTTC. The gene calls are TRBV7-9 and TRBJ2-5; TRBD1 is a possible D gene (6 bases). The CDR3 is made up of 14 amino acids. The V end was cut by 1 base, the J end by 4 bases, with 10 bases between. The V gene's germline CDR1 is SEHNR and CDR2 FQNEAQ (reference sequence).

This clone was detected only once. The V gene is TRBV5-1, the J gene TRBJ2-7; D possibly corresponds to TRBD2 (5 bases). The CDR3 sequence is 16 residues long. V was pared by 0 bases and J by 0 bases, with 13 bases between. Germline V gene data show CDR1 as SGHRS and CDR2 as YFSETQ. The chain's CDR3 is CASSLVEVGDSYEQYF. DNA for the CDR3: TGCGCCAGCAGCTTGGTAGAGGTCGGGGACTCCTACGAGCAGTACTTC. Full variable domain (missing parts from reference TRBV5-1 and TRBJ2-7): KAGVTQTPRYLIKTRGQQVTLSCSPISGHRSVSWYQQTPGQGLQFLFEYFSETQRNKGNFPGRFSGRQFSNSRSEMNVSTLELGDSALYLCASSLVEVGDSYEQYFGPGTRLTVT.

This clone appeared a single time. V gene TRBV9 combines with J gene TRBJ1-2; D gene unclear. The CDR3 loop spans 14 amino acids. In germline, CDR1 is SGDLS, CDR2 YYNGEE. Between the trimmed V and J ends, which lost 5 bases and 2 bases, there was a span of 13 bases. The CDR3, as DNA: TGTGCCAGCAGTCTAGTGGGGAGGAACTATGGCTACACCTTC. This codes for CASSLVGRNYGYTF.

The rearrangement uses TRBV14 and TRBJ2-1; TRBD2 is a possible D gene (6 bases). V lost 3 bases to trimming and J lost 12 bases, with 27 bases between them. Germline V gene sequence: CDR1 SGHDN, CDR2 FVKESK. The CDR3 spans 17 residues. CDR3 bases: TGTGCCAGCAGCCATGGTCGGGAGCCTCCCCCACACAATTGGCAGTTCTTC. Protein sequence: CASSHGREPPPHNWQFF.

The chain carries TRBV7-2 and TRBJ2-3; TRBD2 is a possible D gene (6 bases). V lost 6 bases, J lost 0 bases, and 13 bases lay in between. The CDR3 consists of 15 residues. Germline-derived CDR1 and CDR2 are SGHTA and FQGNSA. CDR3 sequence (DNA): TGTGCCAGCAGTCCGACCGCGGGAAGCACAGATACGCAGTATTTT. Encoded protein: CASSPTAGSTDTQYF.